Presented here are 23 T cell receptor beta chains from one specimen sequenced in a study of T-cell memory formation after mild COVID-19. TCRdb re-called the 5' RACE reads with MiXCR, one entry per CDR3 protein. The table has 550,000 to 700,000 distinct CDR3 sequences, about 18% seen once; the top ten hold around 7.8%. Specimen: PBMCs or a T cell subset sorted from them (not recorded which). The receptors shown here come from an adult woman who had mild COVID-19 (a few samples of this study predate the infection). Cell type and time point are not known.

This chain connects TRBV6-5 to TRBJ2-7; D possibly corresponds to TRBD2 (6 bases). The germline V gene has CDR1 MNHEY and CDR2 SVGAGI. V lost 4 bases to trimming and J lost 0 bases, with 13 bases between them. CDR3 length equals 15 residues. The CDR3 spells CASSSWRGPSYEQYF. The CDR3 DNA follows: TGTGCCAGCAGTTCCTGGAGGGGCCCCTCCTACGAGCAGTACTTC.

This clonotype appeared a few times. This chain links TRBV20-1 with TRBJ1-5, with TRBD1 as a possible D gene (5 bases). The germline V gene encodes CDR1 DFQATT and CDR2 SNEGSKA (reference sequence). The CDR3 is 14 amino acids. V dropped 5 bases and J dropped 3 bases, with 14 bases sitting between them. The CDR3 loop is CSAFPPGVNQPQHF. The CDR3, as DNA: TGCAGTGCTTTTCCGCCGGGGGTCAATCAGCCCCAGCATTTT.

A few counts support this clonotype. The chain links TRBV2 to TRBJ2-2; D gene unclear. CDR3 size: 15 residues. CDR1 SNHLY and CDR2 FYNNEI come from the germline V gene. Deletions cut 8 bases from V and 4 bases from J, with 17 bases between. In nucleotides, the CDR3 is TGTGCCAGCGGCGTCGGTACGGAAAGCACCGGGGAGCTGTTTTTT. As protein: CASGVGTESTGELFF. The variable domain in full, completed from reference TRBV2 and TRBJ2-2, reads EPEVTQTPSHQVTQMGQEVILRCVPISNHLYFYWYRQILGQKVEFLVSFYNNEISEKSEIFDDQFSVERPDGSNFTLKIRSTKLEDSAMYFCASGVGTESTGELFFGEGSRLTVL.

This clonotype turned up a few times. The rearrangement links TRBV5-1 to TRBJ2-2; TRBD1 agrees at 8 bases. CDR3 length: 17 residues. The germline V gene has CDR1 SGHRS and CDR2 YFSETQ. The V segment lost 0 bases and the J segment 1 base; nucleotides outside the gene matches: 5. CDR3 in DNA: TGCGCCAGCAGCTTGGCCTCCGGGACAGGGAACACCGGGGAGCTGTTTTTT. Encoded protein: CASSLASGTGNTGELFF.

The chain is built from TRBV6-5 and TRBJ2-1; 8 bases agree with TRBD2. The CDR3 is made up of 15 amino acids. With 6 bases clipped from V and 6 bases from J, the junction kept 10 bases outside the gene matches. Germline V CDR1 and CDR2: MNHEY, SVGAGI. The CDR3 here is CASRPGLAIFNEQFF. The CDR3 bases are TGTGCCAGCAGACCCGGACTAGCAATCTTCAATGAGCAGTTCTTC.

This clonotype came up once. The chain is built from TRBV15 and TRBJ2-7; D gene ambiguous. The CDR3 spans 15 residues. The V end was cut by 0 bases, the J end by 5 bases, with 14 bases between. Germline V gives CDR1 LNHNV, CDR2 YYDKDF (reference sequence). Here the CDR3 reads CATSRDERLLNEQYF. For the CDR3, the DNA is TGTGCCACCAGCAGAGATGAGCGTCTACTGAACGAGCAGTACTTC. Full variable domain (rest looked up from reference TRBV15 and TRBJ2-7): DAMVIQNPRYQVTQFGKPVTLSCSQTLNHNVMYWYQQKSSQAPKLLFHYYDKDFNNEADTPDNFQSRRPNTSFCFLDIRSPGLGDTAMYLCATSRDERLLNEQYFGPGTRLTVT.

This clonotype was counted many times. The V and J genes are TRBV5-5 and TRBJ2-1; D is unclear. V gave up 1 base and J gave up 15 bases, with 20 bases separating them. The CDR3 is 14 residues long. Germline CDR1 reads SGHKS; CDR2 reads YYEKEE (reference sequence). The CDR3 loop reads CASSLTGPESPRFF. The CDR3 DNA sequence: TGTGCCAGCAGCTTGACTGGACCTGAGAGCCCCCGGTTCTTC.

The chain employs TRBV3-1 and TRBJ1-1; D is unclear. V was pared by 0 bases and J by 7 bases, with 15 bases between. Germline V lookup: CDR1 LGHDT, CDR2 YNNKEL (reference sequence). This CDR3 contains 15 residues. As DNA, the CDR3 is TGTGCCAGCAGCCAAGATCCTTACACCTACAATGAAGCTTTCTTT. Amino acid sequence: CASSQDPYTYNEAFF.

V is TRBV7-8 and J is TRBJ2-1, with D unclear. Germline values: CDR1 SGHVS, CDR2 FQNEAQ. V dropped 1 base and J dropped 0 bases, with 16 bases sitting between them. The CDR3 is 18 amino acids. CDR3 region: CASSLGPQILSSYNEQFF. The CDR3 DNA is TGTGCCAGCAGCTTAGGACCACAAATCCTCAGCTCCTACAATGAGCAGTTCTTC.

This clonotype was seen more than once but under ten times. The chain joins TRBV20-1 to TRBJ1-6, with D perhaps matching TRBD1 (5 bases). Germline lookup yields CDR1 DFQATT and CDR2 SNEGSKA (reference sequence). V dropped 1 base and J dropped 7 bases, with 11 bases sitting between them. This CDR3 contains 14 residues. The CDR3 is CSARAGPTNSPLHF. The CDR3 nucleotides are TGCAGTGCTAGAGCGGGGCCAACCAATTCACCCCTCCACTTT.

The CDR3 loop reads CASSVTNRLNTEAFF. The CDR3 bases are TGTGCCAGCAGCGTAACAAACCGTCTGAACACTGAAGCTTTCTTT. The V call is TRBV7-8, the J call TRBJ1-1, with D hard to call. Trimming took off 5 bases at V and 0 bases at J, with 13 bases between the two ends. Germline V CDR1 and CDR2: SGHVS, FQNEAQ. The length of the CDR3 is 15 residues.

This clonotype has at least ten counts. The rearrangement uses TRBV7-2 and TRBJ2-6; 7 bases fit TRBD1. The CDR3 has 17 amino acids. Germline values: CDR1 SGHTA, CDR2 FQGNSA. Trimming at V came to 7 bases and at J to 1 base, leaving 10 bases not matched to a gene. The CDR3 bases are TGTGCCAGCAAAAGACAGGGATCCCGATCTGGGGCCAACGTCCTGACTTTC. Protein: CASKRQGSRSGANVLTF.

The table lists this clonotype with a few counts. V and J are TRBV5-5 and TRBJ1-5; no clear D. This CDR3 comprises 14 residues. The germline V gene has CDR1 SGHKS and CDR2 YYEKEE (reference sequence). The germline V and J ends were trimmed by 2 bases and 7 bases, with 13 bases remaining between them. CDR3 DNA: TGTGCCAGCAGCTTAGACGGCAGCGGGCAGCCCCAGCATTTT. Protein product: CASSLDGSGQPQHF.

V and J are TRBV27 and TRBJ1-5, with D perhaps matching TRBD1 (6 bases). Germline CDR1 MNHEY, CDR2 SMNVEV (reference sequence). This CDR3 is 16 amino acids long. Trimming removed 2 bases from V and 7 bases from J, with 18 bases in between. Here the CDR3 DNA reads TGTGCCAGCAGTTTAGGTCCAGGGGCCCTCGGACAGCCCCAGCATTTT. Protein: CASSLGPGALGQPQHF.

The rearrangement links TRBV19 to TRBJ2-1; maybe TRBD2 (6 bases). V was clipped by 2 bases and J by 12 bases, with 23 bases between them. The CDR3 is 16 amino acids. Looked up from germline, CDR1 is LNHDA and CDR2 is SQIVND (reference sequence). The CDR3 DNA reads TGTGCCAGTAGTATAACCGGGGGTGGGGTGAGGGATCGGCAGTTCTTC. Translated, it gives CASSITGGGVRDRQFF.

V gene TRBV6-5 combines with J gene TRBJ1-2; D is undetermined. V shed 8 bases and J shed 6 bases, with 25 bases lying between them. CDR1 MNHEY and CDR2 SVGAGI come from the germline V gene. The CDR3 consists of 16 residues. The CDR3, as DNA: TGTGCCAGCGGTCTACTAGGGCCTCTACTCGAGGATGGCTACACCTTC. The encoded protein is CASGLLGPLLEDGYTF.

In this sample, this clonotype turned up many times. The chain employs TRBV14 and TRBJ2-2; D is unresolved. Trimming took off 6 bases at V and 5 bases at J, with 10 bases between the two ends. CDR3 length: 13 residues. Germline values: CDR1 SGHDN, CDR2 FVKESK. The CDR3 loop is CASRNTKTGELFF. CDR3 DNA sequence: TGTGCCAGCAGGAATACTAAGACCGGGGAGCTGTTTTTT. Looking up the rest from reference TRBV14 and TRBJ2-2 gives the full variable domain: EAGVTQFPSHSVIEKGQTVTLRCDPISGHDNLYWYRRVMGKEIKFLLHFVKESKQDESGMPNNRFLAERTGGTYSTLKVQPAELEDSGVYFCASRNTKTGELFFGEGSRLTVL.

This clonotype was seen more than once but under ten times. The chain links TRBV6-2 or TRBV6-3 to TRBJ2-1; 10 bases fit TRBD2. V lost 5 bases, J lost 9 bases, and 10 bases stayed unmatched. This CDR3 region has 15 residues. Germline CDR1 MNHEY, CDR2 SVGEGT. This CDR3 is CASSRSTSGIGEQFF. In DNA, the CDR3 is TGTGCCAGCAGTCGTTCAACTAGCGGGATAGGTGAGCAGTTCTTC.

The chain recombines TRBV24-1 with TRBJ1-1; D unresolved. Germline CDR1 KGHDR, CDR2 SFDVKD. There are 13 residues in the CDR3. V lost 7 bases and J 6 bases, leaving 14 bases between the germline ends. This CDR3 is CATSLPGTPEAFF. Here the CDR3 DNA reads TGTGCCACCAGCCTCCCCGGCACACCTGAAGCTTTCTTT.

This clonotype was counted a few times. The rearrangement links TRBV29-1 to TRBJ2-5; D is unresolved. Looked up from germline, CDR1 is SQVTM and CDR2 is ANQGSEA. The CDR3 spans 13 residues. The V end was cut by 2 bases, the J end by 1 base, with 8 bases between. CDR3 sequence (DNA): TGCAGCGTTGAATTAGGGATCCAAGAGACCCAGTACTTC. Encoded protein: CSVELGIQETQYF.

This chain links TRBV7-9 with TRBJ1-5, with D perhaps matching TRBD1 (6 bases). Germline assignment: CDR1 SEHNR and CDR2 FQNEAQ (reference sequence). The CDR3 consists of 14 residues. Trimming removed 3 bases at V and 10 bases at J, with 16 bases between. The CDR3 spells CASSFAGGVEPQHF. CDR3 coding DNA: TGTGCCAGCAGCTTCGCGGGGGGCGTAGAACCCCAGCATTTT.

The chain recombines TRBV21-1 with TRBJ1-3. TRBV21-1 is deemed a pseudogene. The length of the CDR3 is 13 residues. For the CDR3, the DNA is TGTGCCAGCACCAGTATCTCTGGAAACACCATATATTTT. It encodes CASTSISGNTIYF.

This clonotype was detected only a few times. V usage is TRBV11-2 and J usage is TRBJ2-5; TRBD1 matches 7 bases. CDR1 is SGHAT, CDR2 FQNNGV, per germline. The CDR3 runs 15 residues. Trimming cost V 3 bases and J 1 base; bases outside gene matches: 5. The DNA for the CDR3 is TGTGCCAGCAGCTTGGGACAGCGACTCCAAGAGACCCAGTACTTC. Its protein is CASSLGQRLQETQYF.